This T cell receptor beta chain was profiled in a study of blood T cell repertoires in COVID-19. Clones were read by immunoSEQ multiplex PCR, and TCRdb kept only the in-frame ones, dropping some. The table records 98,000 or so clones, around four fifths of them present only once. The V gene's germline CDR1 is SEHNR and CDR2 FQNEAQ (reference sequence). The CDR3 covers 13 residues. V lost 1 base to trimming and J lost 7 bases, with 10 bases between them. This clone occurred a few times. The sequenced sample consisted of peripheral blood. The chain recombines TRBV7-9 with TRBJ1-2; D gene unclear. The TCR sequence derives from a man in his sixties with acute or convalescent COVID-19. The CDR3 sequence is CASSLEEGRGYTF. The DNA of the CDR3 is TGTGCCAGCAGCTTAGAGGAGGGTCGTGGCTACACCTTC. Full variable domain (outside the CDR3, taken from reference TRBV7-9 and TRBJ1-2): DTGVSQNPRHKITKRGQNVTFRCDPISEHNRLYWYRQTLGQGPEFLTYFQNEAQLEKSRLLSDRFSAERPKGSFSTLEIQRTEQGDSAMYLCASSLEEGRGYTFGSGTRLTVV.